This T cell receptor beta chain was sequenced for a study of T-cell memory formation after mild COVID-19. Study background: TCR clusters showed largely donor specificity.

TCRdb processed the 5' RACE reads anew with MiXCR; each CDR3 protein has one entry. The table shows 55,000 to 75,000 distinct CDR3 sequences, with around a quarter occurring only once. Germline V gives CDR1 LGHNA, CDR2 YSLEER. V was pared by 4 bases and J by 2 bases, with 15 bases between. The CDR3 sequence is 15 residues long. This TCR was recovered from a man between 18 and 29 years old who had mild COVID-19 (a few samples of this study predate the infection). Cell type and time point are not known. This chain uses TRBV4-3 with TRBJ2-7, with D possibly being TRBD1 (6 bases). The sample consisted of PBMCs or a T cell subset sorted from them (not recorded which). CDR3 in amino acids: CASSRNEGVTYEQYF. CDR3 DNA: TGCGCCAGCAGCCGAAATGAGGGGGTTACCTACGAGCAGTACTTC.